This T cell receptor beta chain was profiled in a study of blood T cell repertoires in COVID-19. Libraries were prepared by immunoSEQ multiplex PCR; TCRdb keeps only in-frame clonotypes and omits some of them. Of under 450,000 clones in the sample, about nine tenths were seen once. The germline V gene encodes CDR1 LNHDA and CDR2 SQIVND (reference sequence). There are 14 residues in the CDR3. Trimming left V 6 bases short and J 1 base short, with 12 bases between. The material sequenced was peripheral blood. The clonotype was recovered from a woman aged 45-65 years with COVID-19, enrolled during active disease. The rearrangement links TRBV19 to TRBJ1-1; D unclear. As DNA, the CDR3 is TGTGCCAGTAGGGTCCCGGGAGGGAACACTGAAGCTTTCTTT. This translates into CASRVPGGNTEAFF.